This TCR beta chain was sequenced during a study of cytomegalovirus exposure and HLA in healthy donors. Study overall: Researchers previously reported finding 90 million to 130 million unique TCR beta sequences from approximately 190 million T cells. General study points: Confirmation was obtained in vitro that a few CMV-associated chains are specific for CMV antigens. The study put about 180 TCR beta chains on its list as cytomegalovirus-associated.

This clone was observed once. What it binds is unknown. The donors comprised healthy bone marrow donors. Per germline, CDR1 SEHNR and CDR2 FQNEAQ (reference sequence). J was trimmed by 1 base and V by 5 bases; bases with no gene match: 4. CDR3 length equals 14 residues. With 60 Vbeta and 13 Jbeta primers, the PCR was carried out. The protocol was immunoSEQ multiplex PCR, while the TCRdb copy is restricted to in-frame clones and leaves out a portion. The table includes approximately 96,000 clones, under 80% detected once. The sequencing input was PBMCs. The sequence came from a male donor in good health and CMV-seronegative. The chain employs TRBV7-9 and TRBJ2-5; 7 bases are a match to TRBD1. The CDR3 DNA sequence: TGTGCCAGCAGCATCTGGACAGGCCAAGAGACCCAGTACTTC. Protein sequence: CASSIWTGQETQYF.